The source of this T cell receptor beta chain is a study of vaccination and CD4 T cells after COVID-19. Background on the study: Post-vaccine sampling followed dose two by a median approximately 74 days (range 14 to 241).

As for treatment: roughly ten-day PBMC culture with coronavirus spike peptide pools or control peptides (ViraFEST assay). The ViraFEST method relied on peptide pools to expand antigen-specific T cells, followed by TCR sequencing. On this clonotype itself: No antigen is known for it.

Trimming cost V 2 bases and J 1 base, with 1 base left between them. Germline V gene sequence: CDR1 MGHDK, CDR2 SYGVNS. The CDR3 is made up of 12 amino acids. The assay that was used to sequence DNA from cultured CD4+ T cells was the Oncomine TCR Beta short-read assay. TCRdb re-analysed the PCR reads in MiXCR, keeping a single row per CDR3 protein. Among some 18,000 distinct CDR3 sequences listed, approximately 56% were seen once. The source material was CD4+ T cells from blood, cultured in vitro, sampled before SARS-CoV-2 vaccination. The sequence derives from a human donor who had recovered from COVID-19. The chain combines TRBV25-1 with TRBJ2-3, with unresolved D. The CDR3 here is CASSEGTDTQYF. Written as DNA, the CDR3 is TGTGCCAGCAGTGAAGGCACAGATACGCAGTATTTT.